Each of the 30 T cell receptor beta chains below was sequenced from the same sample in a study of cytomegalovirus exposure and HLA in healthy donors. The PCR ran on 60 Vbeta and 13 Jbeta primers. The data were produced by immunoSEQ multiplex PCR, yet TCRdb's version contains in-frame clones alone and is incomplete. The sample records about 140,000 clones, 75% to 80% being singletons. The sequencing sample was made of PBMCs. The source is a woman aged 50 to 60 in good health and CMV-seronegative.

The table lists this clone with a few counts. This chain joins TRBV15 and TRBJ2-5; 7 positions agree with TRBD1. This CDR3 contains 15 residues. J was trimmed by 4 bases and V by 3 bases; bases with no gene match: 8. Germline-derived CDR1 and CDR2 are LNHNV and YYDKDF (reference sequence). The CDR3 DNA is TGTGCCACCAGCAGGAACAACAGGGGATCAGAGACCCAGTACTTC. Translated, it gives CATSRNNRGSETQYF.

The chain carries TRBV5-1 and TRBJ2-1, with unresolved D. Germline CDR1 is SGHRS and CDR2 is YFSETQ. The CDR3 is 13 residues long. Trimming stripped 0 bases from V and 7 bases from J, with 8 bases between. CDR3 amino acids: CASSLVVRNEQFF. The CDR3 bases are TGCGCCAGCAGCTTGGTAGTAAGAAATGAGCAGTTCTTC.

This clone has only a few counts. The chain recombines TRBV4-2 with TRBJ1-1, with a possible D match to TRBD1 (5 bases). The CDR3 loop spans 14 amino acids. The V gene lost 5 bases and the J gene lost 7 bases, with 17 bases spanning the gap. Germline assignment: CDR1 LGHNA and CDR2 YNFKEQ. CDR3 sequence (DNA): TGTGCCAGCAGCGTGGGGGACTCCCAAGGTGAAGCTTTCTTT. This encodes CASSVGDSQGEAFF.

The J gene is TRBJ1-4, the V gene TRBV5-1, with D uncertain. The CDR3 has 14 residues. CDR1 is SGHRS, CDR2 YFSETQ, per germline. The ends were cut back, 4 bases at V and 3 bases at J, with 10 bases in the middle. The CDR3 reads CASSPGGANEKLFF. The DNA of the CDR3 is TGCGCCAGCAGCCCCGGAGGCGCTAATGAAAAACTGTTTTTT.

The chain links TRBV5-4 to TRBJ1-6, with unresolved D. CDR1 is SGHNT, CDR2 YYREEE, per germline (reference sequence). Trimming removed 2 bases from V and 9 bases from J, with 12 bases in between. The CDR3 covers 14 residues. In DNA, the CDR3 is TGTGCCAGCAGCTTTGACATTAACATTTCACCCCTCCACTTT. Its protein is CASSFDINISPLHF.

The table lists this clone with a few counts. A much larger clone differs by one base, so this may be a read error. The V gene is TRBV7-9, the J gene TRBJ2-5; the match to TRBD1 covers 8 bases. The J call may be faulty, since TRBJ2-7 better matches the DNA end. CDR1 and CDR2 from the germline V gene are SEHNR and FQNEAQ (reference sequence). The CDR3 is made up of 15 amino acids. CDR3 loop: CSSSQSGTGSYEQYF. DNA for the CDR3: TGTTCCAGCAGCCAATCCGGGACAGGCTCCTACGAGCAGTACTTC.

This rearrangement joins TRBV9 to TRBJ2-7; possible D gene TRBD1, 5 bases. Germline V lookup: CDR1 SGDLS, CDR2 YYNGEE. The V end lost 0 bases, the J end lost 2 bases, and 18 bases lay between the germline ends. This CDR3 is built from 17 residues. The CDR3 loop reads CASSVGEYRRKAYEQYF. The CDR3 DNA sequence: TGTGCCAGCAGCGTAGGCGAGTACAGGAGAAAAGCCTACGAGCAGTACTTC. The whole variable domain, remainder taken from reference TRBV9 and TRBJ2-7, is DSGVTQTPKHLITATGQRVTLRCSPRSGDLSVYWYQQSLDQGLQFLIQYYNGEERAKGNILERFSAQQFPDLHSELNLSSLELGDSALYFCASSVGEYRRKAYEQYFGPGTRLTVT.

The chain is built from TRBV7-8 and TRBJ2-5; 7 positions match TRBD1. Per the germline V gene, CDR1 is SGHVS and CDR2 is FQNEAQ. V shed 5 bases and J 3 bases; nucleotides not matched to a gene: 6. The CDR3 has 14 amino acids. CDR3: CASSPADREETQYF. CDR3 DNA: TGTGCCAGCAGCCCCGCAGACAGGGAAGAGACCCAGTACTTC.

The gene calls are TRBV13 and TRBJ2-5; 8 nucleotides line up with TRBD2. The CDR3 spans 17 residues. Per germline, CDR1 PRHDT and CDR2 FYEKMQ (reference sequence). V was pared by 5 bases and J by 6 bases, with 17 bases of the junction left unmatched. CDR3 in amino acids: CASSVTPTSGVLQTQYF. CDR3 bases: TGTGCCAGCAGCGTAACCCCAACTAGCGGTGTATTACAGACCCAGTACTTC.

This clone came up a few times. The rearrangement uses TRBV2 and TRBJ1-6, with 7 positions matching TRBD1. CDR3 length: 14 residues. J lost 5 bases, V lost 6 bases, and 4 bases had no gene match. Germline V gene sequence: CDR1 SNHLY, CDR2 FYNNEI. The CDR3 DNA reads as TGTGCCAGCAGGAACAGGGGACATAATTCACCCCTCCACTTT. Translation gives CASRNRGHNSPLHF.

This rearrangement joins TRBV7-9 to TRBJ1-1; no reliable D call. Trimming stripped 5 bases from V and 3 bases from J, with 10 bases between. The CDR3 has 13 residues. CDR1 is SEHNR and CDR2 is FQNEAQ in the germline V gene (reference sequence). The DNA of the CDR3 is TGTGCCAGCAGCGTCGACACGTACACTGAAGCTTTCTTT. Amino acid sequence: CASSVDTYTEAFF.

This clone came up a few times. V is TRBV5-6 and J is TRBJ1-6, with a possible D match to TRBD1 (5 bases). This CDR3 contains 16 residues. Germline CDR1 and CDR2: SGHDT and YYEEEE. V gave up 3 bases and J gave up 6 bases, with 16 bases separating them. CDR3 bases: TGTGCCAGCAGCTCCCTCGCAGGGTTGGGTAATTCACCCCTCCACTTT. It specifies CASSSLAGLGNSPLHF.

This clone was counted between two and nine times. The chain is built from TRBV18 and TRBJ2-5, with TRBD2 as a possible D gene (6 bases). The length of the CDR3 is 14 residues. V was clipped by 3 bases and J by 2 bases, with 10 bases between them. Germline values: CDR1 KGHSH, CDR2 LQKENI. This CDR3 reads CASSPGGNQETQYF. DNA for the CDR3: TGTGCCAGCTCACCGGGGGGAAATCAAGAGACCCAGTACTTC.

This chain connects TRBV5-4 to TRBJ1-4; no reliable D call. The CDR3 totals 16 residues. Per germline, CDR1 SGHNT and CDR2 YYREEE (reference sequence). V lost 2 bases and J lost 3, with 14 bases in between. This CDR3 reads CASSFPSGSSNEKLFF. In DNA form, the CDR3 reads TGTGCCAGCAGCTTCCCTTCCGGGTCCTCTAATGAAAAACTGTTTTTT.

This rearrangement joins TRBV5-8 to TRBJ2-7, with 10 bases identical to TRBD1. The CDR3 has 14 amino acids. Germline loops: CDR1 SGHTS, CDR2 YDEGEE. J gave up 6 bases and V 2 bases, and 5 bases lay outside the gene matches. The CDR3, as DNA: TGTGCCAGCAGCTTCGGGACAGGGGTAGGCGAGCAGTACTTC. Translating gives CASSFGTGVGEQYF.

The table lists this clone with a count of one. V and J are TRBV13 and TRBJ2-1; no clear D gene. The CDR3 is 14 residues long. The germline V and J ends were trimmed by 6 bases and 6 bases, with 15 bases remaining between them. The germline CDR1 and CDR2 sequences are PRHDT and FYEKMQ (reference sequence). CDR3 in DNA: TGTGCCAGCAGTATCACTTCAATTCTCAATGAGCAGTTCTTC. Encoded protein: CASSITSILNEQFF.

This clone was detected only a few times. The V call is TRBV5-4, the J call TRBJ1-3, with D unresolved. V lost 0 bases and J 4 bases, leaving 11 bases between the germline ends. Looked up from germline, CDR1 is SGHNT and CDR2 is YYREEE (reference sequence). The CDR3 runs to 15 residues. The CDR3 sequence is CASSLAAGGGNTIYF. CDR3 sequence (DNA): TGTGCCAGCAGCTTGGCGGCGGGAGGAGGAAACACCATATATTTT.

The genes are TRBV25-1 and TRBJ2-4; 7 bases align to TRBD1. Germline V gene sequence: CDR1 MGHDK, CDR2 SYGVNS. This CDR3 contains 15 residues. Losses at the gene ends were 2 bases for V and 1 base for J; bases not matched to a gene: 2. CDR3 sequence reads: CASSEEGAAKNIQYF. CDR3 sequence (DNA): TGTGCCAGCAGTGAAGAGGGGGCGGCCAAAAACATTCAGTACTTC.

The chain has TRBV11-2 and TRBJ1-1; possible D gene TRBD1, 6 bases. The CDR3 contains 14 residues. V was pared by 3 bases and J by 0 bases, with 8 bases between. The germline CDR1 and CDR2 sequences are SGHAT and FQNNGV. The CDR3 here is CASSFQGMNTEAFF. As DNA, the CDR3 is TGTGCCAGCAGCTTCCAGGGGATGAACACTGAAGCTTTCTTT.

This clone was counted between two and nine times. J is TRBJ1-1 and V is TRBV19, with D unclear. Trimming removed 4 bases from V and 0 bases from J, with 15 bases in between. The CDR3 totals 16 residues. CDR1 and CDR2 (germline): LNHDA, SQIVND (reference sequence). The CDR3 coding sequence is TGTGCCAGTAGTAGAACTTCAGCGGTCATGAACACTGAAGCTTTCTTT. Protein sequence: CASSRTSAVMNTEAFF.

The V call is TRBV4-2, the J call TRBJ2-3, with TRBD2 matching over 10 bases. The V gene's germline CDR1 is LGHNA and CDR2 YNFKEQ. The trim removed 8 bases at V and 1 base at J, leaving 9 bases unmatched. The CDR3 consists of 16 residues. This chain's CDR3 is CASQVGLAGGTDTQYF. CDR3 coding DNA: TGTGCCAGCCAGGTGGGGCTAGCGGGGGGCACAGATACGCAGTATTTT.

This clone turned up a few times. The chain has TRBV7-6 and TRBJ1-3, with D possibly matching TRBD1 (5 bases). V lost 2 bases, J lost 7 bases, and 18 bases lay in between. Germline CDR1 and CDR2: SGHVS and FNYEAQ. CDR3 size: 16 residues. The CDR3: CASSLSVGAQGNTIYF. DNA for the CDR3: TGTGCCAGCAGCTTATCGGTTGGGGCGCAGGGTAACACCATATATTTT. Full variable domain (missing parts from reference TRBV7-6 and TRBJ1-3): GAGVSQSPRYKVTKRGQDVALRCDPISGHVSLYWYRQALGQGPEFLTYFNYEAQQDKSGLPNDRFSAERPEGSISTLTIQRTEQRDSAMYRCASSLSVGAQGNTIYFGEGSWLTVV.

The CDR3 DNA is TGTGCCAGCAGCTCCACTCACGGGGCTGGAAACACCATATATTTT. Translated: CASSSTHGAGNTIYF. The gene calls are TRBV6-5 and TRBJ1-3; the D is unclear. Looked up from germline, CDR1 is MNHEY and CDR2 is SVGAGI. The CDR3 spans 15 residues. Trimming cost V 6 bases and J 2 bases, with 14 bases left between them.

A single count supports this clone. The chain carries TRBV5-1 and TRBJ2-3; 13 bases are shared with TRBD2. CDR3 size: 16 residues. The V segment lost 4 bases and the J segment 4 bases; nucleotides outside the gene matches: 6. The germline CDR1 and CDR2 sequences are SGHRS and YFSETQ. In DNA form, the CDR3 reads TGCGCCAGCAGCCAAAGTGGACTAGCGGGGGCAGATACGCAGTATTTT. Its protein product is CASSQSGLAGADTQYF.

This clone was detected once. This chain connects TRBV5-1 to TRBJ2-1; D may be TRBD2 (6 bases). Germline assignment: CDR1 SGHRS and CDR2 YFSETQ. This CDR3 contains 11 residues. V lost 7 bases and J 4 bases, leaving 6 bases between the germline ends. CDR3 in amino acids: CASRGYNEQFF. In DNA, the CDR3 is TGCGCCAGCCGGGGGTACAATGAGCAGTTCTTC.

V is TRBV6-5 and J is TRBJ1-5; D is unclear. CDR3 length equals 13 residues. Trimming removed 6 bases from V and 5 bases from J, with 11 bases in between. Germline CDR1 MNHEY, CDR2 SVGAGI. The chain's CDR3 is CASRVTEDQPQHF. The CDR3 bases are TGTGCCAGCAGGGTTACGGAGGATCAGCCCCAGCATTTT.

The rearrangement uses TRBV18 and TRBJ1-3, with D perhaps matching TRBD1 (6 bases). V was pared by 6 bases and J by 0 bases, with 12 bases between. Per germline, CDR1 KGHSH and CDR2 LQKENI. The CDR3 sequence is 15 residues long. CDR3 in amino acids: CASSFDRNSGNTIYF. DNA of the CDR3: TGTGCCAGCTCGTTTGACAGGAACTCTGGAAACACCATATATTTT.

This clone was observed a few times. CDR3 amino acids: CASSLGRANEKLFF. The DNA of the CDR3 is TGTGCCAGCAGTTTAGGGAGGGCTAATGAAAAACTGTTTTTT. The chain links TRBV28 to TRBJ1-4, with D hard to call. V lost 2 bases, J lost 3 bases, and 7 bases lay in between. Germline CDR1 MDHEN, CDR2 SYDVKM. CDR3 size: 14 residues.

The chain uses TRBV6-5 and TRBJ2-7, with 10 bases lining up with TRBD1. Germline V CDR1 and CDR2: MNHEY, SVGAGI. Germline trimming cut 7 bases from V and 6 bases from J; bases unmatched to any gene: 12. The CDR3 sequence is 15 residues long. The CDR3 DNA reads TGTGCCAGCACTCTACGGACAGGGGGACGGAGCGAGCAGTACTTC. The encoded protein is CASTLRTGGRSEQYF.

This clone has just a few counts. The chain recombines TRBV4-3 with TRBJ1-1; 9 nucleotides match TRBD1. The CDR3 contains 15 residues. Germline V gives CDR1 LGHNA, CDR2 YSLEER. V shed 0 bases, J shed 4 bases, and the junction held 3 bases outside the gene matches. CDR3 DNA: TGCGCCAGCAGCCAAGAAGGGACAGGGAGCACTGAAGCTTTCTTT. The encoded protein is CASSQEGTGSTEAFF.